This T cell receptor (beta chain) was recovered during a study of blood T cell repertoires in COVID-19. For the study at large: COVID-19 samples from acute and convalescent phases originated in the United States, Italy and Spain.

Assay: immunoSEQ multiplex PCR; the TCRdb copy retains only in-frame clones and omits some. The top ten hold 15% to 20% of the sample, which has approximately 100,000 clones, around 85% seen once. The V gene's germline CDR1 is SGHDN and CDR2 FVKESK. The CDR3 consists of 15 residues. V shed 4 bases and J shed 1 base, with 11 bases lying between them. The count of this clone is one. The TCR comes from a woman aged 80 or over with active or convalescent COVID-19. The sequencing sample was made of peripheral blood. The chain has TRBV14 and TRBJ2-4; tentative D call: TRBD2 (6 bases). This chain's CDR3 is CASSRGTSAKNIQYF. In DNA, the CDR3 is TGTGCCAGCAGCCGAGGGACTTCCGCCAAAAACATTCAGTACTTC.